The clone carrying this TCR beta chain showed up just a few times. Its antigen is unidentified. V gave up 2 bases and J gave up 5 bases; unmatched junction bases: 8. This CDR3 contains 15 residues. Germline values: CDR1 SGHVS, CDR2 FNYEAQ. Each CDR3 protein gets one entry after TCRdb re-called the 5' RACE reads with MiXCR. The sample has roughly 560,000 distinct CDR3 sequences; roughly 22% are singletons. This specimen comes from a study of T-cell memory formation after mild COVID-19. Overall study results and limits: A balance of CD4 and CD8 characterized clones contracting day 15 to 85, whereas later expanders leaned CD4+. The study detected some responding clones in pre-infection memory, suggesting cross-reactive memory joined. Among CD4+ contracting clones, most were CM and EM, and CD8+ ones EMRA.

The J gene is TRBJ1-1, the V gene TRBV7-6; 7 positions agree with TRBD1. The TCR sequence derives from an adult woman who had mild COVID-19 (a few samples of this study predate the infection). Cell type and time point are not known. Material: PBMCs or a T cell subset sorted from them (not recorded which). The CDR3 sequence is CASSLTLRGQTEAFF. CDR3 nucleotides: TGTGCCAGCAGCTTAACCCTTCGGGGACAGACTGAAGCTTTCTTT. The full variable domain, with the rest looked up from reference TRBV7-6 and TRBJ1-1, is GAGVSQSPRYKVTKRGQDVALRCDPISGHVSLYWYRQALGQGPEFLTYFNYEAQQDKSGLPNDRFSAERPEGSISTLTIQRTEQRDSAMYRCASSLTLRGQTEAFFGQGTRLTVV.